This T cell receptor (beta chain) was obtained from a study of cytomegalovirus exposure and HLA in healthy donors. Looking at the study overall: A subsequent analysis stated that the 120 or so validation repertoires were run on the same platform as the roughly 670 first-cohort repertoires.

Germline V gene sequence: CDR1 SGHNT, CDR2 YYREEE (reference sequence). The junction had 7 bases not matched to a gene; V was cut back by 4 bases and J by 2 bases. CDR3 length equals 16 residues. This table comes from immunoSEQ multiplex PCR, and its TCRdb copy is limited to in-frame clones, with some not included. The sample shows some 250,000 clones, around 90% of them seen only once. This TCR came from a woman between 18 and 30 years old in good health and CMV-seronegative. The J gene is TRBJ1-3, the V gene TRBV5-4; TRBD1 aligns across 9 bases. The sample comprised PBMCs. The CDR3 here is CASSMPDRGPGNTIYF. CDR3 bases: TGTGCCAGCAGCATGCCGGACAGGGGCCCTGGAAACACCATATATTTT.